Listed below are T cell receptor beta chains from one sample, sequenced in a study of OX40 agonist ivuxolimab in advanced cancers. Assay: immunoSEQ multiplex PCR; the TCRdb copy retains only in-frame clones and omits some. Of more than 65,000 clones listed, roughly 80% are singletons. The specimen comprised CD4+ or CD8+ T cells sorted from blood, sampled in a trial of the OX40 agonist ivuxolimab. The source of these receptors is an adult with an advanced solid tumor such as melanoma, head and neck, liver or kidney cancer. The CDR3 runs from the conserved cysteine through the conserved F or W. The order of the fields is D gene, V gene, J gene, clone size, CDR3 DNA, CDR3 protein. A D gene is named only where the DNA matches it firmly. Clone size appears in some rows only: once, few, many, or a class for an expanded clone.

-	TRBV28	TRBJ1-5	-	TGTGCCAGCAGAACCGGGGTCCATGGGCCCCAGCATTTT	CASRTGVHGPQHF
TRBD1	TRBV7-9	TRBJ1-1	-	TGTGCCAGCAGCAAGACTCCGGGACAGGGCACTGAAGCTTTCTTT	CASSKTPGQGTEAFF
-	TRBV7-5	TRBJ1-6	-	TGTGCCAGCAGCTTAGTGTCTCAGGGAGGTTCACCCCTCCACTTT	CASSLVSQGGSPLHF
TRBD1	TRBV2	TRBJ1-1	-	TGTGCCAGCAGTGTAGGTTGGGGGGACGGGACAGCATTAGGTGAAGCTTTCTTT	CASSVGWGDGTALGEAFF
-	TRBV19	TRBJ1-1	medium-sized	TGTGCCAGTAGTGCCTACCTGAACACTGAAGCTTTCTTT	CASSAYLNTEAFF
-	TRBV19	TRBJ1-5	-	TGTGCCAGTAGTATTGGTTCGGATCAGCCCCAGCATTTT	CASSIGSDQPQHF
-	TRBV15	TRBJ2-3	-	TGTGCCACCAGCAGAATCGGGACAACGCAGTATTTT	CATSRIGTTQYF
TRBD2	TRBV7-9	TRBJ2-1	-	TGTGCCAGCTTCGGGGGGACTAGCAAATACAGTGAGCAGTTCTTC	CASFGGTSKYSEQFF
-	TRBV7-9	TRBJ1-4	-	TGTGCCAGCACCCAAGCGGGGGGGGCGAGGACTAATGAAAAACTGTTTTTT	CASTQAGGARTNEKLFF
-	TRBV4-3	TRBJ2-2	-	TGCGCCAGCAGCCAAGATGGAGGACGGATGAACACCGGGGAGCTGTTTTTT	CASSQDGGRMNTGELFF
-	TRBV2	TRBJ1-2	-	TGTGCCAGCACCTTATTGACAGTTAACTATGGCTACACCTTC	CASTLLTVNYGYTF
-	TRBV19	TRBJ2-5	-	TGTGCCAGTAGTAGGGGGACATATTCACAAGAGACCCAGTACTTC	CASSRGTYSQETQYF
TRBD2	TRBV18	TRBJ2-5	-	TGTGCCAGCTCACCACGAAGGGCGGGGGAAGAGACCCAGTACTTC	CASSPRRAGEETQYF
-	TRBV7-3	TRBJ1-6	-	TGTGCCAGCAGCGCACAACAAGGATCACCCCTCCACTTT	CASSAQQGSPLHF
TRBD2	TRBV5-6	TRBJ2-1	-	TGTGCCAGCAGCCCGGGACTAGCGGGAGGGCCCCTCTCCTACAATGAGCAGTTCTTC	CASSPGLAGGPLSYNEQFF
TRBD2	TRBV2	TRBJ2-3	-	TGTGCCAGCAGTCAGGGAGGGGCGGTAGATACGCAGTATTTT	CASSQGGAVDTQYF
TRBD2	TRBV5-1	TRBJ2-7	few	TGCGCCAGTGGCCCGCGCGGGAGTGGATCCTACGAGCAGTACTTC	CASGPRGSGSYEQYF
TRBD1	TRBV10-2	TRBJ2-7	-	TGCGCCAGCAGTGAGCGGGCCGGGACAGGCTTTACCTACGAGCAGTACTTC	CASSERAGTGFTYEQYF
-	TRBV6-5	TRBJ1-2	-	TGTGCCAGCAGTTACTCGGGCAGGGCCCGCTACACCTTC	CASSYSGRARYTF
TRBD2	TRBV5-6	TRBJ2-7	-	TGTGCCAGCAGCCCTAGCGGGAAGCCGCCCTACGAGCAGTACTTC	CASSPSGKPPYEQYF
-	TRBV9	TRBJ1-6	once	TGTGCCAGCAGCCCGGGACCCTTCTCGTCACCCCTCCACTTT	CASSPGPFSSPLHF
-	TRBV4-3	TRBJ1-1	medium-sized	TGCGCCAGCAGCCAAGATCTAGGGCGTTCGGCTGAAGCTTTCTTT	CASSQDLGRSAEAFF
TRBD2	TRBV4-3	TRBJ2-1	-	TGCGCCAGCAGTGGAACCGGGACTAGGCCTCCTGAGCAGTTCTTC	CASSGTGTRPPEQFF
-	TRBV5-1	TRBJ2-1	-	TGCGCCAGCAGCTTGGTTAGCCCGTCGTACAATGAGCAGTTCTTC	CASSLVSPSYNEQFF
-	TRBV9	TRBJ1-6	-	TGTGCCAGCAGCCCACGGGGGCGAGGCGATAATTCACCCCTCCACTTT	CASSPRGRGDNSPLHF
TRBD1	TRBV18	TRBJ1-2	-	TGTGCCAGCTCACTCGGGACAGGGGAATTGGCCTATGGCTACACCTTC	CASSLGTGELAYGYTF
-	TRBV19	TRBJ2-5	-	TGTGCCAGTAGTCTCCTCCAACGGGACCAAGAGACCCAGTACTTC	CASSLLQRDQETQYF
-	TRBV5-1	TRBJ2-3	-	TGCGCCAGCAGCTTTTCCCCAGGGGTTACAGGCACAGATACGCAGTATTTT	CASSFSPGVTGTDTQYF
-	TRBV12-5	TRBJ1-1	medium-sized	TGTGCTAGTGGAAACCCCCGGGACACTGAAGCTTTCTTT	CASGNPRDTEAFF
-	TRBV5-4	TRBJ1-2	-	TGTGCCAGCAGCTTGGATTGGGGCTATGGCTACACCTTC	CASSLDWGYGYTF
-	TRBV18	TRBJ1-1	-	TGTGCCAGCTCACTCGGGCGAGGTATTAACACTGAAGCTTTCTTT	CASSLGRGINTEAFF
TRBD1	TRBV19	TRBJ1-2	-	TGTGCCAGTAGTCGCAGGGACAGGGAAAACTATGGCTACACCTTC	CASSRRDRENYGYTF
-	TRBV5-4	TRBJ2-7	-	TGTGCCAGCAGCTGGACGGGACTGCCCTACGAGCAGTACTTC	CASSWTGLPYEQYF
-	TRBV6-5	TRBJ2-1	once	TGTGCCAGCAGTTACTCGCCCGTGAGGGGCCATGAGCAGTTCTTC	CASSYSPVRGHEQFF
TRBD2	TRBV7-2	TRBJ2-2	-	TGTGCCAGCAGCTTTAAGGGCGGGAGTAACGGGGAGCTGTTTTTT	CASSFKGGSNGELFF
TRBD1	TRBV7-8	TRBJ1-2	-	TGTGCCAGCAGCTTAGCCTTTAGTGGACAGGGAGGCTACACCTTC	CASSLAFSGQGGYTF
TRBD1	TRBV27	TRBJ2-7	-	TGTGCCAGCAGTTCTCCGGGACAGAGCTCCTACGAGCAGTACTTC	CASSSPGQSSYEQYF
TRBD1	TRBV4-1	TRBJ1-5	-	TGCGCCAGCAGCCACTTAGGACAGGGCCGCAATCAGCCCCAGCATTTT	CASSHLGQGRNQPQHF
TRBD1	TRBV18	TRBJ1-1	-	TGTGCCAGCTCCTATTCGGGGACAGGGGAAACTGAAGCTTTCTTT	CASSYSGTGETEAFF
-	TRBV7-2	TRBJ2-7	-	TGTGCCATCACTAGGAGCTCCTACGAGCAGTACTTC	CAITRSSYEQYF
TRBD1	TRBV18	TRBJ2-3	-	TGTGCCAGCTCACCGGGGACAGGGACATATTCTAGCACAGATACGCAGTATTTT	CASSPGTGTYSSTDTQYF
-	TRBV25-1	TRBJ2-1	-	TGTGCCAGCAGTGAATCCCTGGGAACGGCCTACAATGAGCAGTTCTTC	CASSESLGTAYNEQFF
-	TRBV2	TRBJ2-7	-	TGTGCCAGCGGGAAGGGCTGGAGTACCGACGAGCAGTACTTC	CASGKGWSTDEQYF
-	TRBV19	TRBJ1-1	-	TGTGCCAGTAGTATAGGGCAGATGAACACTGAAGCTTTCTTT	CASSIGQMNTEAFF
TRBD1	TRBV11-2	TRBJ2-5	many	TGTGCCAGCAGCTTAGCCGGGACAGGGGGACAAGAGACCCAGTACTTC	CASSLAGTGGQETQYF
-	TRBV18	TRBJ1-1	-	TGTGCCAGCTCACCACCGAGGATGCGACAGCAGAACACTGAAGCTTTCTTT	CASSPPRMRQQNTEAFF
-	TRBV5-4	TRBJ2-1	-	TGTGCCAGCAGCTTAGCGGCAGCGGATGAGCAGTTCTTC	CASSLAAADEQFF
-	TRBV19	TRBJ2-2	-	TGTGCCAGTAGTAACCATTTCGGGGAGCTGTTTTTT	CASSNHFGELFF
-	TRBV20-1	TRBJ1-1	-	TGCAGTGCATTGATGAACACTGAAGCTTTCTTT	CSALMNTEAFF
-	TRBV11-3	TRBJ2-2	-	TGTGCCAGCAGCTTAGCTGGCACCACCGGGGAGCTGTTTTTT	CASSLAGTTGELFF
TRBD1	TRBV27	TRBJ2-7	-	TGTGCCAGCAACAGACAGGGAAGACCCGAGCAGTACTTC	CASNRQGRPEQYF
-	TRBV7-3	TRBJ2-7	-	TGTGCCAGCAGCCCCGGGGCAGGCGCTTCCTACGAGCAGTACTTC	CASSPGAGASYEQYF
TRBD1	TRBV19	TRBJ1-6	-	TGTGCCAGTACCTCCCGACAGGGGGCAAGAAATTCACCCCTCCACTTT	CASTSRQGARNSPLHF